The following is a TCR beta chain sequence with its context. Its target is not known. The data were obtained in a study of cytomegalovirus exposure and HLA in healthy donors. V lost 5 bases to trimming and J lost 8 bases; unmatched junction nucleotides: 9. The CDR3 loop spans 14 amino acids. The germline V gene encodes CDR1 MNHEY and CDR2 SMNVEV (reference sequence). Study-wide results and caveats: Cytomegalovirus association was assigned to more than 150 TCR beta chains.

Sequencing used immunoSEQ multiplex PCR; TCRdb keeps in-frame clones, though not all of them. The profile shows hundreds of thousands of clones, 86% of them singletons. Specimen: PBMCs. The receptor was isolated from a woman between 18 and 30 years old in good health and CMV-seronegative. The chain joins TRBV27 to TRBJ2-1; the match to TRBD2 covers 7 bases. CDR3 DNA: TGTGCCAGCAGTCCGGGGACTACCGCCGATGAGCAGTTCTTC. Translation: CASSPGTTADEQFF.